This T cell receptor beta chain was recovered during a study of blood T cell repertoires in COVID-19 (dated by TCRdb to 2018 to 2020). General notes on the study: Collaborator samples came from the United States, Italy and Spain and covered acute and convalescent phases of COVID-19. The material from the prospective study consisted of cDNA or gDNA derived from T cells, B-cell-depleted T cells, or PBMCs. Subjects who had been exposed to COVID-19, were actively infected with it, or had recovered from it provided the deeply sampled blood TCRbeta repertoires that made up the dataset. The repertoires were released in a freely available public database intended as a resource for research on the immune response to SARS-CoV-2. Samples came from the ongoing ImmuneRACE study (first 160 participants) plus 1,254 subjects from 6 global collaborators. The sample metadata nearly always contained a de-identified subject ID, COVID-19 status, age in years and sex. Where available, HLA class I and class II types were obtained from metadata supplied by the sample provider rather than from assay-based typing. Overall results and qualifications from the work: The quantity of clinical and demographic metadata differed by source and by participant and was supplied without curation.

Reading from cysteine to phenylalanine, the CDR3 counts 18 amino acids. Only the CDR3 DNA stays, 54 bases, in frame from base 1. Germline trimming: 1 base from V, 3 bases from J; junction bases outside gene matches: 6. The germline V gene gives CDR1 as SGHTA and CDR2 as FQGNSA. A remark on this clone: Its antigen is unknown. No base qualities exist here, and no much larger clone lies one base off it.

At one collaborating source in Seattle, patients were enrolled during active infection and were followed longitudinally through the course of disease. Whole blood was collected in K2EDTA tubes by collaborating institutions according to the institutions' own protocols. For TCRbeta analysis, collaborators shipped samples as frozen whole blood, isolated PBMCs, or DNA extracted from either of those sample types. TCRbeta CDR3 regions were amplified from genomic DNA using the immunoSEQ Assay, a bias-controlled multiplex PCR. In the original analysis: Within the assay, amplification of reference gene primers was used to estimate how many nucleated cells each sample contained. To quantify the absolute abundance of each unique TCRbeta CDR3 rearrangement, sequence reads were collapsed and filtered. For each sample, productive Simpson clonality was calculated as the square root of Simpson's diversity index over productive rearrangements. TCRdb holds this immuneACCESS table with in-frame rearrangements only. Some clones are missing; in checked studies, unresolved V genes explain under half, and the rest has no known cause. V, J and clone size are those of that table, while D and trimming were read from the DNA. This sample holds approximately 300,000 clones; more than 80% were observed only once. The biggest ten clones account for around 5.8% of the sample.

This receptor was identified in a woman aged 50 to 60 with COVID-19, enrolled during active disease. The chain couples TRBV7-2 to TRBJ2-2; 12 bases in the middle match TRBD2. Sequenced input: peripheral blood. Here the CDR3 is given as CASSLEWTSGMYTGELFF. The DNA reads as follows: TGTGCCAGCAGCTTAGAGTGGACTAGCGGGATGTACACCGGGGAGCTGTTTTTT.